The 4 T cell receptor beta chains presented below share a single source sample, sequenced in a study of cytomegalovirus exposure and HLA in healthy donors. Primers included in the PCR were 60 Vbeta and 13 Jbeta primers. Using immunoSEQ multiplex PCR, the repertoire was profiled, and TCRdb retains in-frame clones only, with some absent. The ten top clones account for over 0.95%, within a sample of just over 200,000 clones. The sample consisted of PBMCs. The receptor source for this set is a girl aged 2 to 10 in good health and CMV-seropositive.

The CDR3 loop is CATSNPSGGSSSYNEQFF. The CDR3 nucleotides read TGTGCCACCAGCAATCCTAGCGGGGGGTCAAGCTCCTACAATGAGCAGTTCTTC. The rearrangement joins TRBV15 to TRBJ2-1; TRBD2 agrees at 11 bases. Losses at the gene ends were 4 bases for V and 0 bases for J; bases not matched to a gene: 8. Germline V lookup: CDR1 LNHNV, CDR2 YYDKDF (reference sequence). CDR3 length equals 18 residues.

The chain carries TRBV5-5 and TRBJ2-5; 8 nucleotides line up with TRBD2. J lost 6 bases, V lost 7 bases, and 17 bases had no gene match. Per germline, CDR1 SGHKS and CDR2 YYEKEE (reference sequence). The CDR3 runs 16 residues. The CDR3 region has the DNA TGTGCCAGCTCCCTGGACGCAAGCGGGAGTAGGAAGACCCAGTACTTC. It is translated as CASSLDASGSRKTQYF.

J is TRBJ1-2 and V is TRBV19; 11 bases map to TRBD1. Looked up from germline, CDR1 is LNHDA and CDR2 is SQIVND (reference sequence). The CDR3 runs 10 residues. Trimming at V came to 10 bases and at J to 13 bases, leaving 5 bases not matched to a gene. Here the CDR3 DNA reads TGTGCCACCGGACAGGGGGCCTCCACCTTC. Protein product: CATGQGASTF.

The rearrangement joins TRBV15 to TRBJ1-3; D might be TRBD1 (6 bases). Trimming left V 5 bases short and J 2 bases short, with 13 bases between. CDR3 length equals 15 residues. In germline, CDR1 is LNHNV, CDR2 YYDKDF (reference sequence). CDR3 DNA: TGTGCCACCAGCGGCACTACAGGGCCTGGAAACACCATATATTTT. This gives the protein CATSGTTGPGNTIYF.